The source of this T cell receptor (beta chain) is a study of spatial heterogeneity in lung cancer. MiXCR was run by TCRdb on the 5' RACE reads, yielding one entry per CDR3 protein. The data contain about 60,000 distinct CDR3 sequences, 7.5% to 9% of them singletons. The CDR3 has 13 residues. The germline V gene has CDR1 SGHVS and CDR2 FNYEAQ. Trimming took off 5 bases at V and 6 bases at J, with 12 bases between the two ends. Indicated time point: sample taken at primary tumor resection. Sequencing was performed on whole RNA extracted from tumor and nontumor lung tissue, or from frozen PBMC, and the material was left unsorted.

The sample in question was PBMCs, obtained at surgery. This receptor was identified in a female donor with early-stage non-small cell lung cancer. The rearrangement joins TRBV7-6 to TRBJ2-3; possibly TRBD2 for D (6 bases). Here the CDR3 reads CASSPTRGDTQYF. Here the CDR3 DNA reads TGTGCCAGCAGCCCTACCCGGGGGGATACGCAGTATTTT. Together with reference TRBV7-6 and TRBJ2-3, the CDR3 gives the full variable domain: GAGVSQSPRYKVTKRGQDVALRCDPISGHVSLYWYRQALGQGPEFLTYFNYEAQQDKSGLPNDRFSAERPEGSISTLTIQRTEQRDSAMYRCASSPTRGDTQYFGPGTRLTVL.